The T cell receptor (beta chain) under discussion was sequenced for a study of Ad26.COV2.S vaccination and SARS-CoV-2 variants. Across the whole study: The vaccine Ad26.COV2.S was put into the muscle once, or twice with 56 days between. The study's findings and limits: Placebo and vaccine recipients had non-spike TCR breadth that was similar.

Here immunoSEQ multiplex PCR was the method, and the copy in TCRdb shows in-frame clones only, minus some. The data contain about 350,000 clones, roughly 85% of them seen just once; the ten biggest clones take up 3% to 4%. Treatment specified: roughly 18 received Ad26.COV2.S at low or high dose, single or two shots; roughly five received placebo; per-sample allocation not given. Samples were taken on day 63 after the first vaccine or placebo injection. In Boston, an adult donor aged 18-55 years took part. Remarks on this clone: Its antigen is unidentified.

The input for sequencing was peripheral blood, taken in a trial of Ad26.COV2.S vaccine versus placebo. The clonotype originates from a person aged 18-60 years who received the Ad26.COV2.S COVID-19 vaccine or a placebo.

CDR3 in DNA: TGTGCCAGCAGCTCGACTAGCGGGAGGTTGGGTGAGCAGTTCTTC. Its protein product is CASSSTSGRLGEQFF. This chain links TRBV11-2 with TRBJ2-1; 13 bases align to TRBD2. V was clipped by 4 bases and J by 9 bases; unmatched bases: 6. CDR3 length: 15 residues. The germline V gene has CDR1 SGHAT and CDR2 FQNNGV. The entire variable domain, with the rest obtained from reference TRBV11-2 and TRBJ2-1, is as follows: EAGVAQSPRYKIIEKRQSVAFWCNPISGHATLYWYQQILGQGPKLLIQFQNNGVVDDSQLPKDRFSAERLKGVDSTLKIQPAKLEDSAVYLCASSSTSGRLGEQFFGPGTRLTVL.